The present T cell receptor beta chain was sequenced within a study of shared clonotypes between healthy human individuals. Clones were sequenced by immunoSEQ multiplex PCR, and TCRdb holds only the in-frame ones, with some missing. This sample yields 1,500,000 or so clones, of which approximately 98.5% are seen a single time; roughly 0.35% belongs to the top ten. The CDR3 is 15 amino acids. This clonotype was sampled from a man younger than 40 in good health. The genes are TRBV1 and TRBJ2-3; the D call TRBD2 from the table was never checked on the DNA. TRBV1 is shown as a pseudogene. The sample taken for sequencing was naive CD4+ T cells sorted from blood. Documented subset: CD45RA+ positively selected. CDR3: CTSRVSGSGTDTQYF. CDR3 nucleotides: TGCACCAGCAGAGTTAGCGGGAGTGGAACAGATACGCAGTATTTT.